The 3 T cell receptor beta chains below all came from one sample that was sequenced in a study of T cell clonotyping in hematopoietic cell transplantation. TCRdb's table, derived via immunoSEQ multiplex PCR, lists solely in-frame clones and lacks some. Here the sample spans tens of thousands of clones, 90% to 97% being singletons. Noted time point: recipient sample about 28 days before transplant, after cytoreduction. The sample here was peripheral blood mononuclear cells, taken before stem cell transplant. The origin of the receptors is a woman aged 45 to 65 with acute myeloid leukemia. Some clones in this sample may be carry-over from other donors' samples.

The rearrangement joins TRBV19 to TRBJ1-6; D may be TRBD1 (6 bases). CDR1 is LNHDA and CDR2 is SQIVND in the germline V gene (reference sequence). This CDR3 spans 13 amino acids. The chain's CDR3 is CARGHPVDSPLHF. CDR3 sequence (DNA): TGTGCGCGGGGACACCCCGTTGATTCACCCCTCCACTTT.

The chain combines TRBV10-3 with TRBJ2-7; possibly TRBD1 for D (6 bases). The ends were cut back, 6 bases at V and 0 bases at J, with 12 bases in the middle. The CDR3 is 14 amino acids. CDR1 and CDR2 (germline): ENHRY, SYGVKD. For the CDR3, the DNA is TGTGCCATCAGGCAGGGGACAACCTCCTACGAGCAGTACTTC. Translated: CAIRQGTTSYEQYF.

The chain is built from TRBV5-6 and TRBJ2-5, with 10 nucleotides matching TRBD2. Trimming at V came to 4 bases and at J to 4 bases, leaving 10 bases not matched to a gene. Germline V gene lookup returns CDR1 SGHDT and CDR2 YYEEEE. The CDR3 extends over 16 amino acids. CDR3 residues: CASSITPSGGRETQYF. DNA of the CDR3: TGTGCCAGCAGCATCACACCTAGCGGGGGAAGAGAGACCCAGTACTTC.